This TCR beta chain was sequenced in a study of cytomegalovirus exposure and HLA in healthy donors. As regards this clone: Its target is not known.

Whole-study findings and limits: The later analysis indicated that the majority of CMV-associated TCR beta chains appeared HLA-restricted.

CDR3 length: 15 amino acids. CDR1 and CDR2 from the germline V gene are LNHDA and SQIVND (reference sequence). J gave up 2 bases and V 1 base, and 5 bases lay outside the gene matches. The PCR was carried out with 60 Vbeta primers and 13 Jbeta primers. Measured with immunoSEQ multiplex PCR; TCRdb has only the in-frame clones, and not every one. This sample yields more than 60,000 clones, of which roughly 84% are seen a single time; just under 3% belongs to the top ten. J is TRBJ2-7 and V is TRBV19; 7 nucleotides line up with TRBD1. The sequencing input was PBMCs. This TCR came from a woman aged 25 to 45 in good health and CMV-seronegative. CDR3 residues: CASSIGTGGTYEQYV. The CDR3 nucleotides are TGTGCCAGTAGTATAGGGACAGGCGGAACCTACGAGCAGTACGTC.